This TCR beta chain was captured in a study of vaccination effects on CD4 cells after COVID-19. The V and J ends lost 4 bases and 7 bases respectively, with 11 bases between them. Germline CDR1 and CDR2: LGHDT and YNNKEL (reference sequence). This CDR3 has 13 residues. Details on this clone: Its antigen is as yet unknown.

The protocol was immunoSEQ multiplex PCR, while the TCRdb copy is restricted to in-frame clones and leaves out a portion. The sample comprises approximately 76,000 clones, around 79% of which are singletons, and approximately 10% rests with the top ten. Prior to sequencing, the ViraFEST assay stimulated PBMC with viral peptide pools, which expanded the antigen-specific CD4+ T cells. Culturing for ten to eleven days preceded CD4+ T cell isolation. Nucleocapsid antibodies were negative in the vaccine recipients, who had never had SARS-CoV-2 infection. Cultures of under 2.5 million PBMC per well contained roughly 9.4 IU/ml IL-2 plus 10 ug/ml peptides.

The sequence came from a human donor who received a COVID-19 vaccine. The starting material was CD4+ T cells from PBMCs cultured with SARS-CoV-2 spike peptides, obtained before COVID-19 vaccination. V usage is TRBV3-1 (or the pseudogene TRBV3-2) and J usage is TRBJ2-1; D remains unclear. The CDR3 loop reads CASSLLSGNEQFF. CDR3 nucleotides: TGTGCCAGCAGCCTGCTCTCCGGGAATGAGCAGTTCTTC.